This TCR beta chain emerged from a study of radiation and T cells in renal cell carcinoma (TCRdb year 2020). Study-wide context: The samples were drawn from a clinical trial, where primary renal cell carcinomas were treated with 15 Gy of stereotactic body radiation therapy and then removed by nephrectomy 4 weeks afterward. In total, approximately 51 samples, comprising 26 tumors and around 27 peripheral blood samples, were subjected to TCR beta sequencing. Across all 53 samples, several million unique CDR3 nucleotide sequences, encoding 2 million to 3 million unique CDR3 amino acid sequences, were identified. General study outcomes and caveats: Because pretreatment tumor biopsies were not available, the baseline intratumoral presence of clonotypes could not be determined. An increase in top tumor clonotypes in blood was observed from baseline to 2 weeks post-radiation, followed by contraction by 4 weeks, which was taken to suggest transient expansion of tumor-resident clones. The single-armed trial design could not address effects of radiation dose or scheduling on the TCR repertoire. Changes in the blood repertoire were not tracked past 4 weeks after treatment.

The immunoSEQ kit was used, according to the manufacturer's recommendations, to generate TCR beta libraries from genomic DNA. To prepare the libraries, a first multiplex PCR with proprietary primers was run, followed by a second PCR that added unique barcodes, and a bead cleanup was done after each round. Each sample batch included a kit-provided positive control reaction and a negative control reaction. The final libraries were assessed on an Agilent 4200 TapeStation D1000 ScreenTape, pooled by volume, and quantified by qPCR. An Illumina NextSeq500 fitted with a MidOutput 150-cycle cartridge performed the sequencing, running 156 Read1 cycles and 15 Index1 cycles with the kit's custom primers. The pooled library was loaded at around 0.98 pM, with an approximately 21% PhiX control spiked in. The original methods were these. Vendor-processed data were analyzed in R, and a clonotype was defined as all T cells sharing the same CDR3 nucleotide sequence. For clone abundance analyses, frequencies were normalized to the 10,000 most abundant clones per sample. Public T cell clones, which averaged fewer than five per sample, were excluded before analysis. Tumor-enriched clonotypes and baseline blood-enriched clonotypes were defined as those with an abundance difference of at least 32-fold between compartments. A beta-binomial differential abundance model was used to identify clonotypes that expanded or contracted between blood time points. Tumor-blood repertoire similarity was measured with the Baroni-Urbani and Buser coefficient, and groups were compared using two-tailed Wilcoxon tests in R. The immuneACCESS repertoire file appears here via TCRdb, limited to in-frame rearrangements. These files lack a portion of the clones; in checked studies, under half of the deficit traces to unresolved V genes, and the cause of the others is not known. V, J and clone size are those of that table, while D and trimming were read from the DNA. This sample gives about 130,000 clones in total; nearly 90% of them show up just once. More than 10% of the sample lies in the top ten.

About this clone: Its antigen remains undetermined. The record has no base qualities; no much larger clone is one base away.

The sample's time point label, decoded: baseline pretreatment blood. The treatment or condition label, read with the paper, signifies: 15 Gy SBRT to primary tumor, nephrectomy 4 weeks later. To follow tumor-enriched clonotypes, serial peripheral blood was collected from radiation-treated patients at baseline and at 2 weeks and 4 weeks after SBRT. All patients had renal cell carcinoma with clear cell pathology. The QIAamp DNA Blood Mini Kit (Qiagen) was used to prepare genomic DNA for TCR sequencing. Only samples passing all quality control checks were included in the analyses. Sequences SGHDT (CDR1) and YYEEEE (CDR2) are obtained from the germline V gene. The trim is 0 bases for V and 3 bases for J, with a gap of 6 bases between the germline ends. The CDR3 covers 13 residues, taking in both the cysteine and the phenylalanine. Of all the DNA, just the CDR3 is kept, 39 bases in frame from base 1.

This TCR was sampled from a woman between 50 and 59 years old with renal cell carcinoma. The chain is assembled from TRBV5-6 and TRBJ1-2; no D gene is confidently identified. The specimen comprised blood, sampled from a patient whose treatment included radiotherapy and nephrectomy. The CDR3 protein sequence reads: CASSLGLDYGYTF. The DNA sequence is TGTGCCAGCAGCTTGGGGTTGGACTATGGCTACACCTTC. With the portions outside the CDR3 filled from the reference TRBV5-6 and TRBJ1-2 genes, the complete variable region becomes DAGVTQSPTHLIKTRGQQVTLRCSPKSGHDTVSWYQQALGQGPQFIFQYYEEEERQRGNFPDRFSGHQFPNYSSELNVNALLLGDSALYLCASSLGLDYGYTFGSGTRLTVV.